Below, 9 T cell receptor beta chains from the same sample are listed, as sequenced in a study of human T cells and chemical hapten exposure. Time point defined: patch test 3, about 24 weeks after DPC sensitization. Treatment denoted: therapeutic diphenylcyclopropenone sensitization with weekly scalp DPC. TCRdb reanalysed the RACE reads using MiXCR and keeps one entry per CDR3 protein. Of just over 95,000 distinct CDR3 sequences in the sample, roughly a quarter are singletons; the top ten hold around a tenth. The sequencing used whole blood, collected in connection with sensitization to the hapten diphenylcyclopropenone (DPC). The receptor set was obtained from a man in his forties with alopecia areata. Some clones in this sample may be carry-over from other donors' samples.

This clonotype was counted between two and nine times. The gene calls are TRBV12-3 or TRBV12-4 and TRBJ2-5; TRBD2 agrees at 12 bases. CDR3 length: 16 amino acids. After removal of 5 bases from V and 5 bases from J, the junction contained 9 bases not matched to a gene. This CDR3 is CASSPGLAGNSETQYF. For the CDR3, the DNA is TGTGCCAGCAGTCCAGGACTAGCGGGAAATTCTGAGACCCAGTACTTC.

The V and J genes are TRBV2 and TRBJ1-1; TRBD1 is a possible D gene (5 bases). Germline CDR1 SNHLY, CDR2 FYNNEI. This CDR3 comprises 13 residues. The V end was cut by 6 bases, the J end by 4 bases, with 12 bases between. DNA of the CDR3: TGTGCCAGCAGAGGGGCGCCTTTCACTGAAGCTTTCTTT. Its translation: CASRGAPFTEAFF.

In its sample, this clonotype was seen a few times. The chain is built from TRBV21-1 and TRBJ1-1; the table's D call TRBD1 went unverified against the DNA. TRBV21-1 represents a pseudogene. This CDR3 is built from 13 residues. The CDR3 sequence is CASSRGQDGGAFF. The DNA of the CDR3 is TGTGCCAGCAGCAGGGGGCAGGATGGGGGGGCTTTCTTT.

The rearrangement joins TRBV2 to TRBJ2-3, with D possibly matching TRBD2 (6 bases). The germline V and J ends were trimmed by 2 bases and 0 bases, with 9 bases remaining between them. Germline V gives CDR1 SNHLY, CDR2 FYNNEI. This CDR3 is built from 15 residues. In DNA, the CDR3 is TGTGCCAGCAGTGAAACGGGGGACAGCACAGATACGCAGTATTTT. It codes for CASSETGDSTDTQYF.

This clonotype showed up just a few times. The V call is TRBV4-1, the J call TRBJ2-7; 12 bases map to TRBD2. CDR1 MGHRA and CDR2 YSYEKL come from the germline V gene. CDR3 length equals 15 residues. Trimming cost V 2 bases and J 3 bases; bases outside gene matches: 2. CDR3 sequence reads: CASSQLAGGFYEQYF. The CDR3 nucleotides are TGCGCCAGCAGCCAACTAGCGGGAGGGTTCTACGAGCAGTACTTC.

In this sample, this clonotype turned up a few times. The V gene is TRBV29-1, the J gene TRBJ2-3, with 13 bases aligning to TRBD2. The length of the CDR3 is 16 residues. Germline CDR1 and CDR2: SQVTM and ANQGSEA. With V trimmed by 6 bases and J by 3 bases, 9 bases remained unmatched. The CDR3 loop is CSVSRTSGSGTDTQYF. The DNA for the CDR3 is TGCAGCGTCTCTAGGACTAGCGGGAGTGGGACAGATACGCAGTATTTT.

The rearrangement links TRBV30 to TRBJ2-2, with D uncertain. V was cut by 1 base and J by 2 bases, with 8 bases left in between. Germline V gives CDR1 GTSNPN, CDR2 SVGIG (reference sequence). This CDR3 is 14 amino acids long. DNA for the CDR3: TGTGCCTGGAGTGAGGGTTCCAACACCGGGGAGCTGTTTTTT. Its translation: CAWSEGSNTGELFF.

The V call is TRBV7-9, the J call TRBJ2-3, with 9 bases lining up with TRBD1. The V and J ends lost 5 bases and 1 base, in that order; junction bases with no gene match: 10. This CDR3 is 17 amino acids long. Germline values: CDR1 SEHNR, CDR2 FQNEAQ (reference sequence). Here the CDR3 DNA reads TGTGCCAGCAGCCCTTACAGGGGGCGAACGGGCACAGATACGCAGTATTTT. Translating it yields CASSPYRGRTGTDTQYF.

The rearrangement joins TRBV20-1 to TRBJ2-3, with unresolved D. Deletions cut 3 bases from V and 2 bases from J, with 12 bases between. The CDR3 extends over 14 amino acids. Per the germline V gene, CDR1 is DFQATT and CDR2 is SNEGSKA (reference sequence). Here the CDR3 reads CSASVRSHTDTQYF. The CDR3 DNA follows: TGCAGTGCTAGTGTCCGGAGCCACACAGATACGCAGTATTTT.